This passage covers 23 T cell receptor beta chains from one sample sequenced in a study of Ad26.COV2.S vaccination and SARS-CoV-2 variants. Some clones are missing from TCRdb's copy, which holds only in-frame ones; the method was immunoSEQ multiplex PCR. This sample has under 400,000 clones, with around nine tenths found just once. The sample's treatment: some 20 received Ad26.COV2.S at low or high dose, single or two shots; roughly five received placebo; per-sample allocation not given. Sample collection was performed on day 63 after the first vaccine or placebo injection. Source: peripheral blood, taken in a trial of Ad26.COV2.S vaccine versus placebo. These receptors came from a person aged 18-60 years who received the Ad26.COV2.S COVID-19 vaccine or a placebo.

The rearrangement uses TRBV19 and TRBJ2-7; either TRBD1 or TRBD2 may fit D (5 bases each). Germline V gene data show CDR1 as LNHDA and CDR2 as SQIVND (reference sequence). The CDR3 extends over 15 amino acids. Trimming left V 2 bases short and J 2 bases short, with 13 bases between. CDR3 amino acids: CASSIRGELTYEQYF. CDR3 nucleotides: TGTGCCAGTAGTATAAGGGGAGAATTAACCTACGAGCAGTACTTC.

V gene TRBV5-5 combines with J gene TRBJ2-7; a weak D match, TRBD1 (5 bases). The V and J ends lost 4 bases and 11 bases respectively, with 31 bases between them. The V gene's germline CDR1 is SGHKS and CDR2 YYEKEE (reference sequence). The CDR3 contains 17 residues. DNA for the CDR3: TGTGCCAGCAGCCCCGCGACCACCGATCGAGGCACGTTAGGGGAGTACTTC. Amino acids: CASSPATTDRGTLGEYF.

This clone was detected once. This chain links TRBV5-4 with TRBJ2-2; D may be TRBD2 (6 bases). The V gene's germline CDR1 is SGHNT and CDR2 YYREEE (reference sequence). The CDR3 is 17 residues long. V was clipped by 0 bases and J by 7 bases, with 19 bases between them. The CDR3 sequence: CASSLGGSWTTSGELFF. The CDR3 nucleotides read TGTGCCAGCAGCTTGGGAGGGTCTTGGACTACCAGCGGGGAGCTGTTTTTT.

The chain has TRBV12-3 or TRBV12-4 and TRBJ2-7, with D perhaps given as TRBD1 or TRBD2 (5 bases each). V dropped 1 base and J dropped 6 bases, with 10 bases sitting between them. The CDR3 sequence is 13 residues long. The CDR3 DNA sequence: TGTGCCAGCAGTTTAGGGGACCGGCGCGAGCAGTACTTC. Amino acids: CASSLGDRREQYF.

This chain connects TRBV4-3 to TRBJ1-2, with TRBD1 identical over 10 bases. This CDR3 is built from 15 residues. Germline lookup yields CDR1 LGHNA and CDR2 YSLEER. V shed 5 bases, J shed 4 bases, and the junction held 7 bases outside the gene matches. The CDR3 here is CASSGDRGPAYGYTF. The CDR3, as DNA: TGCGCCAGCAGCGGAGACAGGGGGCCGGCCTATGGCTACACCTTC.

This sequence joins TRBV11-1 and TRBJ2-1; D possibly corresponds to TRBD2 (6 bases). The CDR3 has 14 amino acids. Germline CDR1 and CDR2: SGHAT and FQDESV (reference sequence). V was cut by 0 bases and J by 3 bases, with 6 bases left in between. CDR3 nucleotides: TGTGCCAGCAGCTTAGCGGGACTCTACAATGAGCAGTTCTTC. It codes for CASSLAGLYNEQFF. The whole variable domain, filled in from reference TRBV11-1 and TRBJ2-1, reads EAEVAQSPRYKITEKSQAVAFWCDPISGHATLYWYRQILGQGPELLVQFQDESVVDDSQLPKDRFSAERLKGVDSTLKIQPAELGDSAMYLCASSLAGLYNEQFFGPGTRLTVL.

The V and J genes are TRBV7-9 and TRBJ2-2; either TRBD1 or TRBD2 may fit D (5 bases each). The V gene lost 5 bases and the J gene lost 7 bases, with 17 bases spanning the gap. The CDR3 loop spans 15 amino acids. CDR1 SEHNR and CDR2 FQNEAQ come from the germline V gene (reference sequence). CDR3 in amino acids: CASSQQPGRSGELFF. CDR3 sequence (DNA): TGTGCCAGCAGCCAACAACCGGGGCGGAGCGGGGAGCTGTTTTTT.

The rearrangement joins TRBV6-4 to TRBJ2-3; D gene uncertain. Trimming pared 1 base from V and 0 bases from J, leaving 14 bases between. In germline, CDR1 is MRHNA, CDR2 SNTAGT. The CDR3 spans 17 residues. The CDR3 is CASSDFPAADSTDTQYF. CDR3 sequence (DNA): TGTGCCAGCAGTGACTTCCCAGCTGCTGATAGCACAGATACGCAGTATTTT.

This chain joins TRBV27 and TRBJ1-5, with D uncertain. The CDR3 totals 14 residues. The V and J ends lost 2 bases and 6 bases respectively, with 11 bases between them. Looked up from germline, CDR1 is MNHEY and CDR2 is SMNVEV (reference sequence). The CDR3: CASSLTSSGQPQHF. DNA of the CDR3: TGTGCCAGCAGTTTAACGTCTAGCGGTCAGCCCCAGCATTTT.

The CDR3 loop is CASTLHGTDTQYF. The CDR3 nucleotides read TGTGCCAGCACGCTACACGGCACAGATACGCAGTATTTT. The genes are TRBV6-5 and TRBJ2-3; D gene ambiguous. The CDR3 extends over 13 amino acids. The V and J ends lost 7 bases and 1 base respectively, with 9 bases between them. From germline, CDR1 is MNHEY and CDR2 SVGAGI.

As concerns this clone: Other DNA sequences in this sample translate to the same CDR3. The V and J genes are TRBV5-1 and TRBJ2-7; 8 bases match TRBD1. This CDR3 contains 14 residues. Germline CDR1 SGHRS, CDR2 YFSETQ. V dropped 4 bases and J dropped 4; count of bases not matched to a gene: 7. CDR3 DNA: TGCGCCAGCAGCCCTGGACAGGGCGGTTACGAGCAGTACTTC. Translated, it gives CASSPGQGGYEQYF.

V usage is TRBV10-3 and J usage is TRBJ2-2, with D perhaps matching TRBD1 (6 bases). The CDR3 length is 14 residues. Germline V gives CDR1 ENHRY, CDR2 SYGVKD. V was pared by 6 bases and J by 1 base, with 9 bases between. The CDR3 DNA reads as TGTGCCATCAGCGTGACAGGGAACACCGGGGAGCTGTTTTTT. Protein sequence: CAISVTGNTGELFF.

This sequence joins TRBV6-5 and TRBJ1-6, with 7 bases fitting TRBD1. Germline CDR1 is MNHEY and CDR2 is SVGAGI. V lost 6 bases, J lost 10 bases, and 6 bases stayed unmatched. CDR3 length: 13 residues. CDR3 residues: CASSDRDPSPLHF. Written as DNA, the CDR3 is TGTGCCAGCAGCGACAGGGATCCATCACCCCTCCACTTT.

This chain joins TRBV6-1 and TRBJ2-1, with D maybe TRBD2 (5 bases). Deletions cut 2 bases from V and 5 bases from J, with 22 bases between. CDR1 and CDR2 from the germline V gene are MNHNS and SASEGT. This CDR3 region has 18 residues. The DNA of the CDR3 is TGTGCCAGCAGTGAATCCCCAAGCGACTATCTGGGCAACAATGAGCAGTTCTTC. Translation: CASSESPSDYLGNNEQFF.

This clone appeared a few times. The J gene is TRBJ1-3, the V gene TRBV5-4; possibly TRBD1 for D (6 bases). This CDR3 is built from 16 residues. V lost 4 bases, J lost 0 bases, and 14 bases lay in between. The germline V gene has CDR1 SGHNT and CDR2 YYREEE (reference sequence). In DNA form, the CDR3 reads TGTGCCAGCAGCACCACCGGGACACGCTCTGGAAACACCATATATTTT. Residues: CASSTTGTRSGNTIYF.

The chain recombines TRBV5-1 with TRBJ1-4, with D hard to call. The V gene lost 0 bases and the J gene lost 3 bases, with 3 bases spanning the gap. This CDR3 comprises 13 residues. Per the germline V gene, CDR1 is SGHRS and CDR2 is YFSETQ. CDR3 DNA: TGCGCCAGCAGCTTGGGGGCTAATGAAAAACTGTTTTTT. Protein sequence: CASSLGANEKLFF.

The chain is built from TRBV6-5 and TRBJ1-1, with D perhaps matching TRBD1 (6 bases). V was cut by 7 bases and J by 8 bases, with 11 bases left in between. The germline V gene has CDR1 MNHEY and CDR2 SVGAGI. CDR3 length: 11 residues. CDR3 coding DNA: TGTGCCAGCAACGAGGGGGGCGAAGCTTTCTTT. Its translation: CASNEGGEAFF.

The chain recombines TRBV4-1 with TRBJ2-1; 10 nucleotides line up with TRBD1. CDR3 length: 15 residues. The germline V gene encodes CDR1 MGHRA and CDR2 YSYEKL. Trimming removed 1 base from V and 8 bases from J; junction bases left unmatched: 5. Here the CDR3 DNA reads TGCGCCAGCAGCCAAGGACAGGGGGCTTCCCATGAGCAGTTCTTC. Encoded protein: CASSQGQGASHEQFF.

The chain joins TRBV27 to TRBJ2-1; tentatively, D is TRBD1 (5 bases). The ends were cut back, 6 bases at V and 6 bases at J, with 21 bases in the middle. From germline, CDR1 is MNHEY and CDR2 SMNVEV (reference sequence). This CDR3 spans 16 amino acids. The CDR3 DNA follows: TGTGCCAGCAGCCCAAACCGCCAGGGCTTAGTCAATGAGCAGTTCTTC. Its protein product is CASSPNRQGLVNEQFF.

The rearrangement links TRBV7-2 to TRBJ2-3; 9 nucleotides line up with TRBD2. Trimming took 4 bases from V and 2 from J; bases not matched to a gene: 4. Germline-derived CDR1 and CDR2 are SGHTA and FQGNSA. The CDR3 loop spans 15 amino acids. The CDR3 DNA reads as TGTGCCAGCAGCTGGCTAGCGGGATTCACAGATACGCAGTATTTT. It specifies CASSWLAGFTDTQYF.

The CDR3 DNA reads TGTGCCAGCAGCTCCCTGGACACCGGAGGCCATGGCTACACCTTC. Its protein is CASSSLDTGGHGYTF. The V call is TRBV6-5, the J call TRBJ1-2; weak D call: TRBD1 (5 bases). This CDR3 region has 15 residues. Germline values: CDR1 MNHEY, CDR2 SVGAGI. V was shortened by 6 bases and J by 6 bases, with 20 bases between the two germline ends.

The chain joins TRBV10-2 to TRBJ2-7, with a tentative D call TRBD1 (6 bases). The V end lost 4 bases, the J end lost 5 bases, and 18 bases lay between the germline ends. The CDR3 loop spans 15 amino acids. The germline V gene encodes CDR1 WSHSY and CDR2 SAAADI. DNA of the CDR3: TGCGCCAGCAGTGTTGGGGGCCCCCTGATACACGAGCAGTACTTC. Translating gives CASSVGGPLIHEQYF.

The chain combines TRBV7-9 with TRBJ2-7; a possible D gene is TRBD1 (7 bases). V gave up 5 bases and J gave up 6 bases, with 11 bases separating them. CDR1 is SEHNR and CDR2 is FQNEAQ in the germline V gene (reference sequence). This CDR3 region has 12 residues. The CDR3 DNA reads TGTGCCAGCAGCCCTCAGGGGGGCGAGCAGTACTTC. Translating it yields CASSPQGGEQYF. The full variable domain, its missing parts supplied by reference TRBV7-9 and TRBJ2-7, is DTGVSQNPRHKITKRGQNVTFRCDPISEHNRLYWYRQTLGQGPEFLTYFQNEAQLEKSRLLSDRFSAERPKGSFSTLEIQRTEQGDSAMYLCASSPQGGEQYFGPGTRLTVT.